This T cell receptor (beta chain) derives from a study of cytomegalovirus exposure and HLA in healthy donors. Study background: Counted in an early data release were approximately 80 million unique TCRs from HLA-typed donors.

Vbeta (60) and Jbeta (13) primers were used in the PCR. The protocol was immunoSEQ multiplex PCR, while the TCRdb copy is restricted to in-frame clones and leaves out a portion. The table has fewer than 120,000 clones, approximately 86% seen once. Unmatched junction bases numbered 9, after V lost 5 bases and J lost 8 bases. CDR1 and CDR2 (germline): SGHVS, FQNEAQ. The CDR3 runs to 14 residues. As to this clone: What it binds is not known.

Study-level results: CMV serostatus was the sole immune exposure information available. Prediction of most subjects' HLA-A and HLA-B alleles by TCR beta sequences was reportedly accurate. Per a prior analysis, the majority of TCR beta V segments were productive roughly 90% or roughly 30% of the time.

This clonotype originated in a man aged 40-49 years in good health and CMV-seronegative. V is TRBV7-8 and J is TRBJ1-2; TRBD1 matches at 9 bases. Sample: PBMCs. The CDR3 spells CASSSGDRARGYTF. DNA of the CDR3: TGTGCCAGCAGCAGCGGGGACAGGGCGAGGGGCTACACCTTC.